This passage covers 27 T cell receptor beta chains from one sample sequenced in a study of T-cell reconstitution after alpha-beta-depleted transplantation in children. Preparation of the TCRbeta library involved a method that used unique molecular identifiers. One entry per CDR3 protein, called by TCRdb with MiXCR from the PCR reads. Of about 540,000 distinct CDR3 sequences listed, around 16% are singletons. Specimen: PBMCs from the stem cell graft donor, collected from the stem cell graft. These TCRs come from a human donor who donated a stem cell graft to a child with acute lymphoblastic leukemia.

This clonotype was detected a few times. V is TRBV7-3 and J is TRBJ2-2; the D gene is possibly TRBD2 (6 bases). V lost 5 bases and J 0 bases, leaving 16 bases between the germline ends. The CDR3 extends over 17 amino acids. Germline values: CDR1 SGHTA, CDR2 FQGTGA. In DNA form, the CDR3 reads TGTGCCAGCAGCAATCCCACGCGGGGCGCGAACACCGGGGAGCTGTTTTTT. Its translation: CASSNPTRGANTGELFF.

This clonotype was found a few times. V usage is TRBV2 and J usage is TRBJ2-1, with TRBD2 identical over 16 bases. The CDR3 runs 18 residues. V trimming: 5 bases; J trimming: 4 bases; junction bases outside the gene matches: 8. CDR1 and CDR2 from the germline V gene are SNHLY and FYNNEI. The CDR3 DNA is TGTGCCAGCAGTACCGGGACTAGCGGGAGGGCCAGTTACAATGAGCAGTTCTTC. It is translated as CASSTGTSGRASYNEQFF. Full variable domain (missing parts from reference TRBV2 and TRBJ2-1): EPEVTQTPSHQVTQMGQEVILRCVPISNHLYFYWYRQILGQKVEFLVSFYNNEISEKSEIFDDQFSVERPDGSNFTLKIRSTKLEDSAMYFCASSTGTSGRASYNEQFFGPGTRLTVL.

This clonotype appeared a few times. V and J are TRBV12-5 and TRBJ1-1; D may be TRBD1 (6 bases). The CDR3 contains 14 residues. Trimming left V 5 bases short and J 0 bases short, with 10 bases between. Germline V gives CDR1 LGHNT, CDR2 FRNRAP. The CDR3: CASGDNRVNTEAFF. The CDR3, as DNA: TGTGCTAGTGGTGATAACAGGGTGAACACTGAAGCTTTCTTT.

The chain uses TRBV5-1 and TRBJ2-1, with D unresolved. V gave up 0 bases and J gave up 10 bases, with 17 bases separating them. Germline CDR1 SGHRS, CDR2 YFSETQ. The CDR3 runs 15 residues. The CDR3 DNA reads TGCGCCAGCAGCTTGGACTGGTCACCACGAACAGAGCAGTTCTTC. This translates into CASSLDWSPRTEQFF.

This clonotype has more than one count but fewer than ten. The chain recombines TRBV3-1 with TRBJ2-3; 9 bases fit TRBD1. J gave up 2 bases and V 10 bases, and 10 bases lay outside the gene matches. Germline V gene lookup returns CDR1 LGHDT and CDR2 YNNKEL (reference sequence). The CDR3 runs to 15 residues. CDR3 loop: CATGIGQGITDTQYF. Here the CDR3 DNA reads TGTGCCACAGGGATAGGACAGGGGATCACAGATACGCAGTATTTT.

This clonotype occurred a few times. The J gene is TRBJ2-7, the V gene TRBV5-1; 12 nucleotides align to TRBD1. The CDR3 is 16 amino acids. The germline gives CDR1 SGHRS, CDR2 YFSETQ. V trimming: 4 bases; J trimming: 7 bases; junction bases outside the gene matches: 12. CDR3 residues: CASSPSVGQGAREQYF. CDR3 sequence (DNA): TGCGCCAGCAGCCCATCTGTGGGACAGGGGGCAAGGGAGCAGTACTTC.

This clonotype was detected only a few times. The V gene is TRBV9, the J gene TRBJ1-2; TRBD1 is a possible D gene (5 bases). The CDR3 extends over 16 amino acids. The V gene lost 2 bases and the J gene lost 2 bases, with 16 bases spanning the gap. Germline-derived CDR1 and CDR2 are SGDLS and YYNGEE. The DNA of the CDR3 is TGTGCCAGCAGCGTGGGAGGGGCCCTCCGCAACTATGGCTACACCTTC. The encoded protein is CASSVGGALRNYGYTF.

This chain links TRBV7-4 with TRBJ2-7; a weak D match, TRBD2 (6 bases). Trimming stripped 4 bases from V and 0 bases from J, with 16 bases between. The V gene's germline CDR1 is SGHVT and CDR2 SQSDAQ. CDR3 length: 16 amino acids. CDR3: CASSSLGTHSSYEQYF. CDR3 in DNA: TGTGCCAGCAGCTCCCTAGGGACTCACAGCTCCTACGAGCAGTACTTC.

The J gene is TRBJ2-1, the V gene TRBV25-1; 7 bases line up with TRBD1. After removal of 5 bases from V and 1 base from J, the junction contained 5 bases not matched to a gene. Germline V gives CDR1 MGHDK, CDR2 SYGVNS. CDR3 length equals 15 residues. The CDR3 nucleotides read TGTGCCAGCAGTTACGACAGGGTTTCCTACAATGAGCAGTTCTTC. As protein: CASSYDRVSYNEQFF.

This clonotype was seen a few times. The chain is built from TRBV27 and TRBJ1-5; TRBD1 might be the D (6 bases). This CDR3 has 13 residues. CDR1 and CDR2 from the germline V gene are MNHEY and SMNVEV (reference sequence). The V gene lost 4 bases and the J gene lost 7 bases, with 11 bases spanning the gap. The CDR3 protein is CASSYREGQPQHF. CDR3 DNA sequence: TGTGCCAGCAGTTACAGGGAGGGCCAGCCCCAGCATTTT.

This clonotype was counted ten times or more. The junction differs from germline at one of its ends, possibly a read error. The chain joins TRBV5-1 to TRBJ2-1; TRBD2 matches at 11 bases. CDR1 SGHRS and CDR2 YFSETQ come from the germline V gene. The CDR3 is 15 residues long. The DNA for the CDR3 is TGTGCCAGCAGCCCGGGACTAGCGGCCTACAATGAGCAGTTCTTC. Its translation: CASSPGLAAYNEQFF.

This clonotype has just a few counts. The chain couples TRBV29-1 to TRBJ2-1, with a weak D call TRBD1 (6 bases). The germline CDR1 and CDR2 sequences are SQVTM and ANQGSEA. V gave up 7 bases and J gave up 1 base, with 14 bases separating them. The CDR3 spans 14 residues. The CDR3 bases are TGCAGCGCTGTACAGGGATCTTCCTACAATGAGCAGTTCTTC. As protein: CSAVQGSSYNEQFF.

The rearrangement links TRBV6-6 to TRBJ2-5; D uncertain. CDR3 size: 12 residues. Germline V gene lookup returns CDR1 MNHNY and CDR2 SVGAGI (reference sequence). V dropped 6 bases and J dropped 2 bases, with 7 bases sitting between them. The CDR3 protein is CASRLFQETQYF. CDR3 sequence (DNA): TGTGCCAGCAGACTTTTTCAAGAGACCCAGTACTTC.

The chain carries TRBV20-1 and TRBJ2-7, with TRBD2 identical over 9 bases. V shed 6 bases and J 4 bases; nucleotides not matched to a gene: 10. The germline CDR1 and CDR2 sequences are DFQATT and SNEGSKA (reference sequence). The CDR3 is made up of 14 amino acids. The CDR3 DNA reads TGCAGTGCCGAGGGCCCAGCGGGAGGTTACGAGCAGTACTTC. This encodes CSAEGPAGGYEQYF.

The chain joins TRBV30 to TRBJ1-3, with D uncertain. This CDR3 has 14 residues. The V gene's germline CDR1 is GTSNPN and CDR2 SVGIG (reference sequence). V was cut by 0 bases and J by 2 bases, with 8 bases left in between. The chain's CDR3 is CAWSVGGPGNTIYF. For the CDR3, the DNA is TGTGCCTGGAGTGTCGGCGGGCCTGGAAACACCATATATTTT.

This clonotype was seen a handful of times. J is TRBJ2-3 and V is TRBV7-2; either TRBD1 or TRBD2 may supply D (5 bases each). V dropped 3 bases and J dropped 4 bases, with 14 bases sitting between them. Per germline, CDR1 SGHTA and CDR2 FQGNSA. The CDR3 loop spans 15 amino acids. CDR3 bases: TGTGCCAGCAGCTTCCTGGGGCTAGCTGCAGATACGCAGTATTTT. Amino acids: CASSFLGLAADTQYF.

The rearrangement links TRBV7-9 to TRBJ1-4, with no clear D. Per the germline V gene, CDR1 is SEHNR and CDR2 is FQNEAQ (reference sequence). The CDR3 consists of 14 residues. The V and J ends lost 2 bases and 7 bases respectively, with 11 bases between them. CDR3 in DNA: TGTGCCAGCAGCTTATCCATGGGGAGTGAAAAACTGTTTTTT. Translated, it gives CASSLSMGSEKLFF. Variable domain in full (rest from reference TRBV7-9 and TRBJ1-4): DTGVSQNPRHKITKRGQNVTFRCDPISEHNRLYWYRQTLGQGPEFLTYFQNEAQLEKSRLLSDRFSAERPKGSFSTLEIQRTEQGDSAMYLCASSLSMGSEKLFFGSGTQLSVL.

This clonotype was counted between two and nine times. V usage is TRBV2 and J usage is TRBJ2-7, with 14 bases that match TRBD2. V shed 7 bases and J 5 bases; nucleotides not matched to a gene: 4. CDR3 length: 14 residues. Germline CDR1 and CDR2: SNHLY and FYNNEI. CDR3 bases: TGTGCCAGCATAAGGGGACTAGCGGGAGACGAGCAGTACTTC. Protein: CASIRGLAGDEQYF.

This sequence joins TRBV5-5 and TRBJ1-1; TRBD1 is a possible D gene (5 bases). V lost 4 bases to trimming and J lost 4 bases, with 11 bases between them. This CDR3 is 13 amino acids long. The germline gives CDR1 SGHKS, CDR2 YYEKEE (reference sequence). CDR3 in amino acids: CASSAGLGTEAFF. The CDR3 nucleotides are TGTGCCAGCAGCGCGGGGCTTGGCACTGAAGCTTTCTTT.

This clonotype was seen a handful of times. This chain connects TRBV27 to TRBJ1-1; 8 bases align to TRBD1. V trimming: 5 bases; J trimming: 3 bases; junction bases outside the gene matches: 8. The germline V gene encodes CDR1 MNHEY and CDR2 SMNVEV (reference sequence). The CDR3 is 15 residues long. This CDR3 is CASSGSDRADTEAFF. The CDR3 DNA is TGTGCCAGCAGTGGCTCGGACAGGGCGGACACTGAAGCTTTCTTT.

V is TRBV20-1 and J is TRBJ1-2; a weak D match, TRBD1 (5 bases). Germline CDR1 DFQATT, CDR2 SNEGSKA (reference sequence). The V end lost 8 bases, the J end lost 8 bases, and 15 bases lay between the germline ends. This CDR3 spans 11 amino acids. The CDR3 loop is CSTAGTAGYTF. The CDR3 DNA sequence: TGCAGTACCGCCGGGACTGCGGGCTACACCTTC.

This clonotype was seen a handful of times. The chain uses TRBV27 and TRBJ1-2; 7 bases match TRBD1. Trimming at V came to 6 bases and at J to 4 bases, leaving 17 bases not matched to a gene. The length of the CDR3 is 17 residues. The germline CDR1 and CDR2 sequences are MNHEY and SMNVEV (reference sequence). The CDR3 region has the DNA TGTGCCAGCAGCCCTGACTTTTTCAGGGGGGGCGGCTATGGCTACACCTTC. Translating it yields CASSPDFFRGGGYGYTF.

The J gene is TRBJ1-1, the V gene TRBV20-1; 7 bases agree with TRBD1. Germline CDR1 DFQATT, CDR2 SNEGSKA (reference sequence). This CDR3 is built from 13 residues. The J segment lost 4 bases and the V segment lost 3 bases, leaving 5 bases of the junction unmatched. The CDR3 coding sequence is TGCAGTGCTAGGGAAGACAGGGCCACTGAAGCTTTCTTT. This sequence encodes CSAREDRATEAFF.

The chain is built from TRBV5-1 and TRBJ2-7, with D possibly being TRBD2 (5 bases). The CDR3 totals 14 residues. The V gene lost 6 bases and the J gene lost 3 bases, with 16 bases spanning the gap. Germline V gene sequence: CDR1 SGHRS, CDR2 YFSETQ. The DNA for the CDR3 is TGCGCCAGCAACAGTGGCGGGTACCTCTACGAGCAGTACTTC. It specifies CASNSGGYLYEQYF. The entire variable domain, with the rest obtained from reference TRBV5-1 and TRBJ2-7, is as follows: KAGVTQTPRYLIKTRGQQVTLSCSPISGHRSVSWYQQTPGQGLQFLFEYFSETQRNKGNFPGRFSGRQFSNSRSEMNVSTLELGDSALYLCASNSGGYLYEQYFGPGTRLTVT.

This chain links TRBV24-1 with TRBJ2-1; maybe TRBD1 (6 bases). The CDR3 runs 11 residues. The V end lost 9 bases, the J end lost 6 bases, and 8 bases lay between the germline ends. Per germline, CDR1 KGHDR and CDR2 SFDVKD. The CDR3 DNA reads TGTGCCACCGCCAGGGGCAATGAGCAGTTCTTC. Its protein product is CATARGNEQFF.

The V call is TRBV29-1, the J call TRBJ2-1; D gene unclear. The CDR3 loop spans 11 amino acids. Germline CDR1 and CDR2: SQVTM and ANQGSEA. V was shortened by 8 bases and J by 1 base, with 6 bases between the two germline ends. The CDR3 sequence is CSLESYNEQFF. CDR3 DNA: TGCAGCCTCGAGTCCTACAATGAGCAGTTCTTC.

This clonotype was counted a few times. The chain employs TRBV5-1 and TRBJ2-2; TRBD1 might be the D (7 bases). V lost 4 bases and J 4 bases, leaving 14 bases between the germline ends. In germline, CDR1 is SGHRS, CDR2 YFSETQ. The CDR3 is made up of 15 amino acids. The CDR3 region has the DNA TGCGCCAGCAGCCTGGAGGGACAGTTCACCGGGGAGCTGTTTTTT. It yields the protein CASSLEGQFTGELFF.